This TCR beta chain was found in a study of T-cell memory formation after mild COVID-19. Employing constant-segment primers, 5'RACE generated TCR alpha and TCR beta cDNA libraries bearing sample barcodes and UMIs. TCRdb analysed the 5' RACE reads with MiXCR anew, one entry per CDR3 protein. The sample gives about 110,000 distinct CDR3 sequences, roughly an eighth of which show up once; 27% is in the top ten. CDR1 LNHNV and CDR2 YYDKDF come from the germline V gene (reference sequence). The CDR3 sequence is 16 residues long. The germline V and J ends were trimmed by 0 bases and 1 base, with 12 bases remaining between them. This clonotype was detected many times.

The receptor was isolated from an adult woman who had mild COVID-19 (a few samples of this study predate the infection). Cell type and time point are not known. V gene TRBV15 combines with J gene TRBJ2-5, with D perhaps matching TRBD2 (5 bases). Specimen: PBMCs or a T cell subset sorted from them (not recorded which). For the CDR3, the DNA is TGTGCCACCAGCAGAGATCCCGGGGTTCGCCAAGAGACCCAGTACTTC. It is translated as CATSRDPGVRQETQYF.